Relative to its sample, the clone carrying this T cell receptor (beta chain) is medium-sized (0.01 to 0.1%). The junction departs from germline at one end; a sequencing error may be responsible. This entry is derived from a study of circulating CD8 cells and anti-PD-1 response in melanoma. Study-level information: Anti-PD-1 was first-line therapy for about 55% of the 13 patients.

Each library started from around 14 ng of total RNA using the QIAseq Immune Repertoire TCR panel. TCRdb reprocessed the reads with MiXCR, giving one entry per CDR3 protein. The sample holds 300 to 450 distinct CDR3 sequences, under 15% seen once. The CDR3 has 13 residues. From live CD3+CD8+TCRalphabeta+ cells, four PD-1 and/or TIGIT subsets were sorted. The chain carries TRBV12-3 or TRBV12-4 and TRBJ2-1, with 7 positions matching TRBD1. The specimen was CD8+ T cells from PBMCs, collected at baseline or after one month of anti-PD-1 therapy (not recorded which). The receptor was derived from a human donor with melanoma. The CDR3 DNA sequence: TGTGCCAGCAGCTGGACAGGATACAATGAGCAGTTTTTC. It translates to CASSWTGYNEQFF.